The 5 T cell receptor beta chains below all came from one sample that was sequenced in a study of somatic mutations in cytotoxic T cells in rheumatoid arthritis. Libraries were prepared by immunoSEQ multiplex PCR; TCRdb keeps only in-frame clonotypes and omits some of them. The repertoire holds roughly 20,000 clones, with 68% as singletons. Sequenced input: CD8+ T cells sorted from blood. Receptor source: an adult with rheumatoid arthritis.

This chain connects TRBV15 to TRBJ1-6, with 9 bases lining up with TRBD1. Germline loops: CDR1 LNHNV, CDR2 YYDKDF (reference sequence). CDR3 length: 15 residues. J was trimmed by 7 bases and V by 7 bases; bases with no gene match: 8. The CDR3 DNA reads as TGTGCCACCAAGGAACAGGGGGCGGGAAATTCACCCCTCCACTTT. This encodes CATKEQGAGNSPLHF.

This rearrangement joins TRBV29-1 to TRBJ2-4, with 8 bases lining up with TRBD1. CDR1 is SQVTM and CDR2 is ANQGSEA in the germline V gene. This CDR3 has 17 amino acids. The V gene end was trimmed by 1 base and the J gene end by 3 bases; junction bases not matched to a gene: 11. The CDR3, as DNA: TGCAGCGTTGAAGTTGCGGACAGGGACCACAACAAAAACATTCAGTACTTC. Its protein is CSVEVADRDHNKNIQYF.

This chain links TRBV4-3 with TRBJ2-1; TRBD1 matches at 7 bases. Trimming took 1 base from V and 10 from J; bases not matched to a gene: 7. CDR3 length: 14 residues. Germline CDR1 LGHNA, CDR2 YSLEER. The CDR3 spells CASSQGQGVWEQFF. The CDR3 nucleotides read TGCGCCAGCAGCCAAGGACAGGGTGTGTGGGAGCAGTTCTTC.

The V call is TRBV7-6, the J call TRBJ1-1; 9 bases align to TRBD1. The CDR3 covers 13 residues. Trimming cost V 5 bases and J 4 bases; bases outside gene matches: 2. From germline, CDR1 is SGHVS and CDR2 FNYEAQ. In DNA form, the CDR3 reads TGTGCCAGCAGCCGGACAGGGGCCACTGAAGCTTTCTTT. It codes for CASSRTGATEAFF.

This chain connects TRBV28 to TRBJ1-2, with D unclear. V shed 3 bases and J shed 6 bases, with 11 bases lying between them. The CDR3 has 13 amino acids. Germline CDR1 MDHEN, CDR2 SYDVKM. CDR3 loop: CASSLSVLDGYTF. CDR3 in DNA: TGTGCCAGCAGTTTGAGCGTACTCGATGGCTACACCTTC.